One and the same sample provided the 30 T cell receptor beta chains below, sequenced in a study of OX40 agonist ivuxolimab in advanced cancers. Generated by immunoSEQ multiplex PCR, the TCRdb table keeps only in-frame clones and is missing some. The data show fewer than 100,000 clones, with approximately 80% seen just once and 0.35% to 0.45% held by the top ten. Sample: CD4+ or CD8+ T cells sorted from blood, taken in a trial of the OX40 agonist ivuxolimab. These receptors were taken from an adult with an advanced solid tumor such as melanoma, head and neck, liver or kidney cancer.

The chain uses TRBV14 and TRBJ2-7, with D hard to call. V lost 6 bases and J lost 7, with 10 bases in between. The CDR3 consists of 11 residues. The germline V gene encodes CDR1 SGHDN and CDR2 FVKESK. CDR3 region: CASSRTSEQYF. The CDR3 DNA is TGTGCCAGCAGTCGGACGAGTGAGCAGTACTTC.

CDR3 in amino acids: CASSEYPTHKAQYF. CDR3 nucleotides: TGTGCCAGCAGTGAATACCCCACTCATAAGGCGCAGTATTTT. The chain combines TRBV25-1 with TRBJ2-3; D unclear. Looked up from germline, CDR1 is MGHDK and CDR2 is SYGVNS. The CDR3 is 14 residues long. The V end lost 0 bases, the J end lost 10 bases, and 14 bases lay between the germline ends. Combining the CDR3 with reference TRBV25-1 and TRBJ2-3 gives the whole variable domain EADIYQTPRYLVIGTGKKITLECSQTMGHDKMYWYQQDPGMELHLIHYSYGVNSTEKGDLSSESTVSRIRTEHFPLTLESARPSHTSQYLCASSEYPTHKAQYFGPGTRLTVL.

This clone was seen just once. The genes are TRBV6-1 and TRBJ1-5; D gene unclear. This CDR3 comprises 13 residues. V dropped 4 bases and J dropped 3 bases, with 7 bases sitting between them. The germline gives CDR1 MNHNS, CDR2 SASEGT. The CDR3 loop reads CASSADPNQPQHF. CDR3 nucleotides: TGTGCCAGCAGTGCGGACCCCAATCAGCCCCAGCATTTT.

CDR3 sequence: CASSLGGGQAYGYTF. The CDR3 nucleotides are TGTGCCAGCAGTTTAGGAGGGGGACAGGCTTATGGCTACACCTTC. The genes are TRBV28 and TRBJ1-2; 8 bases fit TRBD1. There are 15 residues in the CDR3. The V gene's germline CDR1 is MDHEN and CDR2 SYDVKM. Trimming at V came to 2 bases and at J to 5 bases, leaving 7 bases not matched to a gene.

J is TRBJ1-5 and V is TRBV5-6; 9 bases are a match to TRBD1. Trimming cost V 4 bases and J 3 bases; bases outside gene matches: 8. This CDR3 spans 16 amino acids. CDR1 and CDR2 from the germline V gene are SGHDT and YYEEEE. In DNA form, the CDR3 reads TGTGCCAGCAGCCCGGACAGGGGAAGATTCAATCAGCCCCAGCATTTT. Encoded protein: CASSPDRGRFNQPQHF.

V is TRBV30 and J is TRBJ2-1; 8 bases are a match to TRBD2. V was clipped by 2 bases and J by 9 bases; unmatched bases: 9. This CDR3 has 14 amino acids. Germline CDR1 reads GTSNPN; CDR2 reads SVGIG (reference sequence). The CDR3 DNA reads TGTGCCTGGAGTAAGATGGCGGGGGGTGGTGAGCAGTTCTTC. Its protein product is CAWSKMAGGGEQFF. Together with reference TRBV30 and TRBJ2-1, the CDR3 gives the full variable domain: SQTIHQWPATLVQPVGSPLSLECTVEGTSNPNLYWYRQAAGRGLQLLFYSVGIGQISSEVPQNLSASRPQDRQFILSSKKLLLSDSGFYLCAWSKMAGGGEQFFGPGTRLTVL.

The chain has TRBV14 and TRBJ2-7; D possibly corresponds to TRBD1 (6 bases). Trimming removed 4 bases at V and 4 bases at J, with 8 bases between. The CDR3 loop spans 12 amino acids. Germline values: CDR1 SGHDN, CDR2 FVKESK. In DNA, the CDR3 is TGTGCCAGCAGCCCACAGGGTTACGAGCAGTACTTC. It is translated as CASSPQGYEQYF.

The gene calls are TRBV4-1 and TRBJ2-1, with TRBD1 identical over 7 bases. The germline V gene has CDR1 MGHRA and CDR2 YSYEKL. This CDR3 contains 16 residues. The junction had 10 bases not matched to a gene; V was cut back by 1 base and J by 7 bases. Here the CDR3 DNA reads TGCGCCAGCAGCCAAGTAATAGGGGGCGCAGGAAATGAGCAGTTCTTC. Translation: CASSQVIGGAGNEQFF.

This rearrangement joins TRBV25-1 to TRBJ1-2; D ambiguous. This CDR3 is built from 12 residues. Looked up from germline, CDR1 is MGHDK and CDR2 is SYGVNS. V was shortened by 3 bases and J by 2 bases, with 4 bases between the two germline ends. CDR3 in DNA: TGTGCCAGCAGTGAGTGGAACTATGGCTACACCTTC. Its translation: CASSEWNYGYTF.

The gene calls are TRBV11-2 and TRBJ1-1, with 7 bases matching TRBD1. V lost 4 bases to trimming and J lost 1 base; unmatched junction nucleotides: 3. The CDR3 covers 14 residues. CDR1 and CDR2 from the germline V gene are SGHAT and FQNNGV. In DNA, the CDR3 is TGTGCCAGCAGCTCCAGGACAGGGAACACTGAAGCTTTCTTT. This sequence encodes CASSSRTGNTEAFF.

The chain couples TRBV12-5 to TRBJ2-2; D unclear. This CDR3 has 13 amino acids. CDR1 is LGHNT, CDR2 FRNRAP, per germline. The V end lost 3 bases, the J end lost 2 bases, and 4 bases lay between the germline ends. The CDR3 region is CASGLVNTGELFF. CDR3 sequence (DNA): TGTGCTAGTGGTTTAGTCAACACCGGGGAGCTGTTTTTT.

The chain carries TRBV5-8 and TRBJ2-2, with D maybe TRBD2 (6 bases). This CDR3 has 15 residues. From germline, CDR1 is SGHTS and CDR2 YDEGEE. V lost 4 bases to trimming and J lost 4 bases, with 14 bases between them. The CDR3 region has the DNA TGTGCCAGCAGCCCCGGGACTCGTCCCACCGGGGAGCTGTTTTTT. Translation gives CASSPGTRPTGELFF.

The chain joins TRBV5-6 to TRBJ2-1; D might be TRBD2 (6 bases). Germline values: CDR1 SGHDT, CDR2 YYEEEE. The CDR3 is 16 residues long. Between the trimmed V and J ends, which lost 2 bases and 4 bases, there was a span of 16 bases. This CDR3 is CASSLRGVVLYNEQFF. The CDR3 bases are TGTGCCAGCAGCTTACGCGGGGTAGTATTATACAATGAGCAGTTCTTC. Supplemented by reference TRBV5-6 and TRBJ2-1, the full variable domain reads DAGVTQSPTHLIKTRGQQVTLRCSPKSGHDTVSWYQQALGQGPQFIFQYYEEEERQRGNFPDRFSGHQFPNYSSELNVNALLLGDSALYLCASSLRGVVLYNEQFFGPGTRLTVL.

This clone occurred a few times. The chain carries TRBV10-3 and TRBJ2-1, with D perhaps TRBD1 (6 bases). V shed 7 bases and J shed 1 base, with 11 bases lying between them. The germline CDR1 and CDR2 sequences are ENHRY and SYGVKD. The CDR3 is 14 amino acids. The CDR3 here is CAIMRGGSYNEQFF. The DNA of the CDR3 is TGTGCCATCATGAGAGGGGGATCCTACAATGAGCAGTTCTTC.

This chain joins TRBV28 and TRBJ1-1, with a possible D match to TRBD1 (6 bases). Germline-derived CDR1 and CDR2 are MDHEN and SYDVKM. Trimming cost V 5 bases and J 3 bases, with 13 bases left between them. This CDR3 has 14 amino acids. CDR3 sequence reads: CASSRGGAYTEAFF. Here the CDR3 DNA reads TGTGCCAGCAGTAGGGGGGGCGCATACACTGAAGCTTTCTTT. The whole variable domain, filled in from reference TRBV28 and TRBJ1-1, reads DVKVTQSSRYLVKRTGEKVFLECVQDMDHENMFWYRQDPGLGLRLIYFSYDVKMKEKGDIPEGYSVSREKKERFSLILESASTNQTSMYLCASSRGGAYTEAFFGQGTRLTVV.

The chain joins TRBV6-1 to TRBJ1-5, with D possibly matching TRBD1 (6 bases). Trimming removed 8 bases at V and 9 bases at J, with 20 bases between. The CDR3 covers 14 residues. CDR1 and CDR2 from the germline V gene are MNHNS and SASEGT. CDR3 sequence reads: CASLPTGSSGPQHF. The CDR3 DNA sequence: TGTGCCAGCCTTCCGACAGGCTCATCGGGGCCCCAGCATTTT.

This clone appeared once. V is TRBV7-9 and J is TRBJ1-2; TRBD1 agrees at 10 bases. CDR3 length: 14 residues. V lost 6 bases to trimming and J lost 4 bases; unmatched junction nucleotides: 5. Germline CDR1 reads SEHNR; CDR2 reads FQNEAQ (reference sequence). The CDR3 loop reads CASSYGTGAYGYTF. The CDR3 DNA reads TGTGCCAGCAGTTACGGGACAGGGGCCTATGGCTACACCTTC.

This clone was recorded once. The chain is built from TRBV18 and TRBJ2-3; D is unresolved. The length of the CDR3 is 13 residues. The ends were cut back, 5 bases at V and 4 bases at J, with 10 bases in the middle. CDR1 and CDR2 (germline): KGHSH, LQKENI. CDR3 bases: TGTGCCAGCTCAATGCTAGATTCAGATACGCAGTATTTT. The encoded protein is CASSMLDSDTQYF.

This clone was detected only once. The genes are TRBV29-1 and TRBJ2-1, with D perhaps matching TRBD2 (5 bases). Germline CDR1 SQVTM, CDR2 ANQGSEA. There are 13 residues in the CDR3. V was cut by 4 bases and J by 9 bases, with 16 bases left in between. The CDR3 loop reads CSVAGSPYAEQFF. In nucleotides, the CDR3 is TGCAGCGTTGCTGGGAGTCCGTATGCTGAGCAGTTCTTC.

This clone appeared once. V usage is TRBV5-4 and J usage is TRBJ2-3; TRBD2 aligns across 12 bases. Germline values: CDR1 SGHNT, CDR2 YYREEE (reference sequence). J gave up 0 bases and V 4 bases, and 3 bases lay outside the gene matches. The CDR3 covers 16 residues. The CDR3 coding sequence is TGTGCCAGCAGCATAGGGACTAGCGGGAGCACAGATACGCAGTATTTT. It encodes CASSIGTSGSTDTQYF.

This sequence joins TRBV23-1 and TRBJ1-1, with D unresolved. TRBV23-1 is placed among ORFs of uncertain function. Deletions cut 0 bases from V and 3 bases from J, with 11 bases between. CDR3 length: 15 amino acids. The CDR3 nucleotides read TGCGCCAGCAGTCAATCGGCCTGGGCGGACACTGAAGCTTTCTTT. Encoded protein: CASSQSAWADTEAFF.

The chain joins TRBV4-1 to TRBJ2-2; possible D gene TRBD2, 5 bases. Trimming cost V 1 base and J 3 bases, with 12 bases left between them. This CDR3 is built from 16 residues. CDR1 is MGHRA, CDR2 YSYEKL, per germline. This CDR3 is CASSQGILRDTGELFF. The CDR3 DNA reads as TGCGCCAGCAGCCAAGGGATCCTGAGGGACACCGGGGAGCTGTTTTTT.

This clone was observed a handful of times. The chain employs TRBV6-1 and TRBJ1-5; 9 positions match TRBD1. The V gene end was trimmed by 6 bases and the J gene end by 5 bases; junction bases not matched to a gene: 8. CDR3 size: 15 residues. Per the germline V gene, CDR1 is MNHNS and CDR2 is SASEGT. Here the CDR3 DNA reads TGTGCCAGCAGGCGGGGGACAGGGAACCATCAGCCCCAGCATTTT. Translated: CASRRGTGNHQPQHF.

The chain uses TRBV29-1 and TRBJ2-3, with 10 bases aligning to TRBD1. The V gene's germline CDR1 is SQVTM and CDR2 ANQGSEA. This CDR3 region has 15 residues. Trimming cost V 5 bases and J 2 bases; bases outside gene matches: 7. The CDR3 region is CSVITGTGVTDTQYF. CDR3 nucleotides: TGCAGCGTTATTACCGGGACAGGGGTCACAGATACGCAGTATTTT.

The CDR3 coding sequence is TGTGCCTCAAGACCGGCGACCGGGGAGCTGTTTTTT. It specifies CASRPATGELFF. The chain links TRBV28 to TRBJ2-2, with unresolved D. The CDR3 has 12 amino acids. The V end lost 11 bases, the J end lost 5 bases, and 12 bases lay between the germline ends. The germline gives CDR1 MDHEN, CDR2 SYDVKM. The variable domain in full, with the rest retrieved from reference TRBV28 and TRBJ2-2, is DVKVTQSSRYLVKRTGEKVFLECVQDMDHENMFWYRQDPGLGLRLIYFSYDVKMKEKGDIPEGYSVSREKKERFSLILESASTNQTSMYLCASRPATGELFFGEGSRLTVL.

J is TRBJ1-3 and V is TRBV6-5; D is undetermined. Trimming shortened V by 6 bases and J by 0 bases, and 12 bases separated the two germline ends. Germline loops: CDR1 MNHEY, CDR2 SVGAGI. CDR3 length equals 15 residues. In DNA form, the CDR3 reads TGTGCCAGCAGCTCGACAAGGAGCTCTGGAAACACCATATATTTT. Its translation: CASSSTRSSGNTIYF.

The genes are TRBV5-1 and TRBJ1-4, with D perhaps matching TRBD1 (5 bases). The V and J ends lost 4 bases and 8 bases respectively, with 15 bases between them. The CDR3 extends over 14 amino acids. CDR1 and CDR2 from the germline V gene are SGHRS and YFSETQ. CDR3: CASSRLEGQEKLFF. In DNA, the CDR3 is TGCGCCAGCAGCCGTCTGGAGGGGCAGGAAAAACTGTTTTTT.

The chain employs TRBV21-1 and TRBJ2-7; the table assigns TRBD1, which was not confirmed against the DNA. TRBV21-1 is annotated as a pseudogene. This CDR3 contains 14 residues. The CDR3 DNA is TGTGCCAGCAGCAAAGCGTCCAGCTCCTACGAGCAGTACTTC. Translating gives CASSKASSSYEQYF.

This clone came up once. The rearrangement joins TRBV7-3 to TRBJ2-7, with D perhaps assigned TRBD1 or TRBD2 (5 bases each). Per germline, CDR1 SGHTA and CDR2 FQGTGA. The CDR3 totals 14 residues. Trimming removed 1 base from V and 2 bases from J, with 9 bases in between. The CDR3 DNA is TGTGCCAGCAGCTTAAGTGGGGGTCCCTACGAGCAGTACTTC. Residues: CASSLSGGPYEQYF.

V usage is TRBV21-1 and J usage is TRBJ1-2; the table's TRBD1 call for D was not verified on the DNA. TRBV21-1 is an annotated pseudogene. The CDR3 is made up of 15 amino acids. The CDR3 reads CASSLDRANFYGYTF. The CDR3 DNA is TGTGCCAGCAGCTTGGACAGGGCCAATTTCTATGGCTACACCTTC.